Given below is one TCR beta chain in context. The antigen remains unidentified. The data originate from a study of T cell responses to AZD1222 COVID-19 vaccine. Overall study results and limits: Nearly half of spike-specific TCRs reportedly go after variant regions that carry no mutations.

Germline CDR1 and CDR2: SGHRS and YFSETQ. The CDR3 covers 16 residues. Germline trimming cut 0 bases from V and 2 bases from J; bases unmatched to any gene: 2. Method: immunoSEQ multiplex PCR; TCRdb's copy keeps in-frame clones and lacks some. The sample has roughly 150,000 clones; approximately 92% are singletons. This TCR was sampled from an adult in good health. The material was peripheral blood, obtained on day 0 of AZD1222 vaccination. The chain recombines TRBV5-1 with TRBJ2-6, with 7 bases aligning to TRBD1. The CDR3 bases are TGCGCCAGCAGCTTGGGGACAGGCCCTGGGGCCAACGTCCTGACTTTC. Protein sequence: CASSLGTGPGANVLTF.